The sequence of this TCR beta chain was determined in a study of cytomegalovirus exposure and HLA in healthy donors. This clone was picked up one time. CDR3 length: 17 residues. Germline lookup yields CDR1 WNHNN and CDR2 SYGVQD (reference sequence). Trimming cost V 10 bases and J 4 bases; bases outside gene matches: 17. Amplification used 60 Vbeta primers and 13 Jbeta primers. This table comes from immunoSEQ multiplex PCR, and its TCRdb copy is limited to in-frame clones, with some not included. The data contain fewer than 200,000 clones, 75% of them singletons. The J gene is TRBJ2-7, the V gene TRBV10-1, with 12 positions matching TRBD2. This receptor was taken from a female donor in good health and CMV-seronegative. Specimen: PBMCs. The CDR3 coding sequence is TGCGCCAACCTATCTGGGGCTAGCGGGAGGGTGCAATACGAGCAGTACTTC. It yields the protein CANLSGASGRVQYEQYF.